These 24 T cell receptor beta chains were all obtained from the same sample, sequenced in a study of Ad26.COV2.S vaccination and SARS-CoV-2 variants (dated by TCRdb to the early 2020s). Libraries came from the immunoSEQ multiplex PCR assay. TCRdb provides this immuneACCESS table in a form limited to in-frame rearrangements. Some clones are lacking; in checked studies, under half of them reflect an unresolved V gene, and why the rest are absent is not known. This sample is represented by about 680,000 clones; about 90% of them were singletons. Approximately 1.5% of the sample belongs to the ten largest clones. The treatment or condition label of this sample denotes: roughly 18 received Ad26.COV2.S at low or high dose, single or two shots; about 5 received placebo; per-sample allocation not given. For vaccine and placebo recipients, the sequenced repertoires came from samples collected on day 63 after the first injection.

The material sequenced was peripheral blood, taken in a trial of Ad26.COV2.S vaccine versus placebo. The source of these receptors is a person between 18 and 65 years old who received the Ad26.COV2.S COVID-19 vaccine or a placebo.

This clone was counted only a few times. The chain links TRBV6-6 to TRBJ1-6; D is unresolved. CDR3 size: 13 residues. V lost 1 base to trimming and J lost 8 bases, with 6 bases between them. Germline CDR1 reads MNHNY; CDR2 reads SVGAGI (reference sequence). CDR3 protein: CASSYLADSPLHF. Here the CDR3 DNA reads TGTGCCAGCAGTTACTTGGCCGATTCACCCCTCCACTTT.

V and J are TRBV2 and TRBJ2-3; 14 bases match TRBD2. The germline V gene encodes CDR1 SNHLY and CDR2 FYNNEI. The CDR3 runs to 17 residues. V was clipped by 4 bases and J by 4 bases; unmatched bases: 7. This CDR3 is CASSGTSGRLASDTQYF. The CDR3 nucleotides are TGTGCCAGCAGTGGGACTAGCGGGAGGCTCGCGTCAGATACGCAGTATTTT.

The rearrangement links TRBV6-2 or TRBV6-3 to TRBJ1-5; 10 bases line up with TRBD1. The V segment lost 2 bases and the J segment 0 bases; nucleotides outside the gene matches: 10. Per the germline V gene, CDR1 is MNHEY and CDR2 is SVGEGT. The CDR3 runs 19 residues. CDR3 in DNA: TGTGCCAGCAGTTACGTTGACCTGGGACAGGGGTATAGCAATCAGCCCCAGCATTTT. This codes for CASSYVDLGQGYSNQPQHF.

V is TRBV18 and J is TRBJ2-1; possibly TRBD1 for D (5 bases). V was clipped by 3 bases and J by 3 bases, with 9 bases between them. The CDR3 extends over 14 amino acids. CDR1 is KGHSH and CDR2 is LQKENI in the germline V gene. Here the CDR3 reads CASSPGLVYNEQFF. CDR3 in DNA: TGTGCCAGCTCACCGGGGCTAGTCTACAATGAGCAGTTCTTC.

The sample holds a few counts of this clone. The chain employs TRBV2 and TRBJ1-5; 7 bases are shared with TRBD1. Per germline, CDR1 SNHLY and CDR2 FYNNEI. This CDR3 has 15 residues. V shed 4 bases and J 3 bases; nucleotides not matched to a gene: 6. CDR3 DNA sequence: TGTGCCAGCAGTGTTCCTGGGACAGTCAATCAGCCCCAGCATTTT. It is translated as CASSVPGTVNQPQHF. Filled out from reference TRBV2 and TRBJ1-5, the complete variable domain reads EPEVTQTPSHQVTQMGQEVILRCVPISNHLYFYWYRQILGQKVEFLVSFYNNEISEKSEIFDDQFSVERPDGSNFTLKIRSTKLEDSAMYFCASSVPGTVNQPQHFGDGTRLSIL.

V usage is TRBV11-3 and J usage is TRBJ2-1, with 8 bases that match TRBD2. The length of the CDR3 is 14 residues. Per germline, CDR1 SGHNT and CDR2 YENEEA. V lost 4 bases to trimming and J lost 6 bases; unmatched junction nucleotides: 5. CDR3 amino acids: CASSWGLGGNEQFF. Written as DNA, the CDR3 is TGTGCCAGCAGCTGGGGACTAGGCGGCAATGAGCAGTTCTTC.

The chain employs TRBV5-7 and TRBJ2-1; 7 bases align to TRBD2. TRBV5-7 is an ORF, and what it does is uncertain. With 5 bases clipped from V and 4 bases from J, the junction kept 6 bases outside the gene matches. This CDR3 contains 14 residues. CDR3 DNA: TGTGCCAGCAGGGCCGGGACTACTTACAATGAGCAGTTCTTC. This translates into CASRAGTTYNEQFF.

The CDR3 nucleotides read TGTGCCAGCACCTTCGGGCCAGCATTCCAAGAGACCCAGTACTTC. This sequence encodes CASTFGPAFQETQYF. The chain recombines TRBV6-5 with TRBJ2-5; D gene uncertain. CDR1 MNHEY and CDR2 SVGAGI come from the germline V gene. V lost 7 bases and J lost 1, with 16 bases in between. CDR3 size: 15 residues.

The chain uses TRBV19 and TRBJ1-1, with D unresolved. Deletions cut 5 bases from V and 4 bases from J, with 14 bases between. The CDR3 runs to 14 residues. CDR1 and CDR2 from the germline V gene are LNHDA and SQIVND (reference sequence). The CDR3 sequence: CASSPRLASTEAFF. Written as DNA, the CDR3 is TGTGCCAGTAGTCCGCGACTGGCCAGCACTGAAGCTTTCTTT.

The genes are TRBV6-5 and TRBJ2-1, with D perhaps matching TRBD2 (6 bases). CDR3 length: 15 residues. Germline V CDR1 and CDR2: MNHEY, SVGAGI. The V end lost 4 bases, the J end lost 8 bases, and 18 bases lay between the germline ends. The CDR3: CASSSAGLGEDEQFF. The CDR3 DNA is TGTGCCAGCAGTTCAGCGGGCCTAGGCGAGGATGAGCAGTTCTTC.

Here the CDR3 reads CARSLGGAYEQYF. CDR3 nucleotides: TGTGCACGGTCCCTAGGGGGGGCCTACGAGCAGTACTTC. The rearrangement uses TRBV30 and TRBJ2-7; TRBD2 might be the D (7 bases). Germline assignment: CDR1 GTSNPN and CDR2 SVGIG (reference sequence). The CDR3 consists of 13 residues.

The chain employs TRBV10-3 and TRBJ2-2, with 8 bases that match TRBD2. The CDR3 runs 13 residues. The J segment lost 3 bases and the V segment lost 6 bases, leaving 0 bases of the junction unmatched. The germline CDR1 and CDR2 sequences are ENHRY and SYGVKD. This CDR3 reads CAIRGLDTGELFF. In DNA, the CDR3 is TGTGCCATCAGGGGACTAGACACCGGGGAGCTGTTTTTT.

The J gene is TRBJ2-1, the V gene TRBV12-3 or TRBV12-4; 9 bases are shared with TRBD1. The CDR3 extends over 11 amino acids. V trimming: 10 bases; J trimming: 8 bases; junction bases outside the gene matches: 3. DNA of the CDR3: TGTGCCAACGACAGGGGGGATGAGCAGTTCTTC. Protein: CANDRGDEQFF.

The chain links TRBV5-6 to TRBJ2-7, with D perhaps matching TRBD2 (5 bases). Germline-derived CDR1 and CDR2 are SGHDT and YYEEEE. V lost 3 bases and J lost 2, with 6 bases in between. This CDR3 region has 12 residues. Here the CDR3 reads CASSSGTYEQYF. The CDR3 DNA is TGTGCCAGCAGCTCGGGGACCTACGAGCAGTACTTC.

This rearrangement joins TRBV6-6 to TRBJ2-3; tentatively, D is TRBD2 (5 bases). Per the germline V gene, CDR1 is MNHNY and CDR2 is SVGAGI (reference sequence). The V end lost 11 bases, the J end lost 3 bases, and 12 bases lay between the germline ends. The CDR3 is made up of 12 amino acids. CDR3 DNA: TGTGCCGCATTGGGAGCGACAGATACGCAGTATTTT. Its translation is CAALGATDTQYF.

This clone has more than one count but fewer than ten. The chain recombines TRBV19 with TRBJ2-1; 9 bases line up with TRBD2. V trimming: 10 bases; J trimming: 8 bases; junction bases outside the gene matches: 6. CDR1 is LNHDA, CDR2 SQIVND, per germline (reference sequence). The CDR3 runs 12 residues. The CDR3 region has the DNA TGTGCCACCCGCGGGGGGGGCGATGAGCAGTTCTTC. This translates into CATRGGGDEQFF.

This sequence joins TRBV7-2 and TRBJ1-1; no clear D. From germline, CDR1 is SGHTA and CDR2 FQGNSA. This CDR3 has 13 amino acids. V was clipped by 6 bases and J by 4 bases, with 12 bases between them. The CDR3 is CASSFGVITEAFF. The CDR3 nucleotides are TGTGCCAGCAGTTTTGGGGTAATCACTGAAGCTTTCTTT. Full variable domain (missing parts from reference TRBV7-2 and TRBJ1-1): GAGVSQSPSNKVTEKGKDVELRCDPISGHTALYWYRQSLGQGLEFLIYFQGNSAPDKSGLPSDRFSAERTGGSVSTLTIQRTQQEDSAVYLCASSFGVITEAFFGQGTRLTVV.

In this sample, this clone turned up a few times. The V and J genes are TRBV6-4 and TRBJ1-1, with D possibly TRBD1 on 5 matching bases. The CDR3 consists of 13 residues. Germline V gene data show CDR1 as MRHNA and CDR2 as SNTAGT. Trimming took 5 bases from V and 4 from J, leaving 11 bases between them. The CDR3 nucleotides are TGTGCCAGCAGTCTCCGCCAGGGCACTGAAGCTTTCTTT. It codes for CASSLRQGTEAFF.

The chain combines TRBV5-6 with TRBJ2-7; D is uncertain. This CDR3 is built from 13 residues. The V end lost 1 base, the J end lost 4 bases, and 9 bases lay between the germline ends. The germline V gene has CDR1 SGHDT and CDR2 YYEEEE. The CDR3 loop reads CASSLLSPYEQYF. The CDR3 region has the DNA TGTGCCAGCAGCTTGCTCAGCCCATACGAGCAGTACTTC.

For this clone: Other nucleotide sequences in the sample specify the same CDR3. This sequence joins TRBV19 and TRBJ1-5, with no clear D. The CDR3 contains 13 residues. The germline V gene has CDR1 LNHDA and CDR2 SQIVND (reference sequence). Trimming shortened V by 3 bases and J by 4 bases, and 7 bases separated the two germline ends. The chain's CDR3 is CASSIRGNQPQHF. The DNA for the CDR3 is TGTGCCAGTAGTATCCGGGGTAATCAGCCCCAGCATTTT.

The V and J genes are TRBV3-1 (or the pseudogene TRBV3-2) and TRBJ2-2; D is perhaps TRBD2 (6 bases). The V gene's germline CDR1 is LGHDT and CDR2 YNNKEL (reference sequence). V dropped 0 bases and J dropped 6 bases, with 8 bases sitting between them. This CDR3 has 14 amino acids. The CDR3: CASSQDWEAGELFF. CDR3 sequence (DNA): TGTGCCAGCAGCCAAGATTGGGAGGCCGGGGAGCTGTTTTTT.

This clone was observed a single time. The chain employs TRBV5-1 and TRBJ2-2; 8 bases line up with TRBD1. This CDR3 has 15 residues. Looked up from germline, CDR1 is SGHRS and CDR2 is YFSETQ. Trimming removed 4 bases from V and 6 bases from J; junction bases left unmatched: 8. CDR3 protein: CASSPGGSGAGELFF. CDR3 in DNA: TGCGCCAGCAGCCCAGGGGGCTCCGGGGCCGGGGAGCTGTTTTTT.

A few counts support this clone. The V call is TRBV30, the J call TRBJ1-6; D is perhaps TRBD1 (6 bases). Germline CDR1 and CDR2: GTSNPN and SVGIG (reference sequence). Trimming stripped 5 bases from V and 7 bases from J, with 15 bases between. The CDR3 loop spans 14 amino acids. The DNA for the CDR3 is TGTGCCTGGGGGGTCAGGGGAATCAATTCACCCCTCCACTTT. Translation: CAWGVRGINSPLHF.

The J gene is TRBJ2-2, the V gene TRBV7-3; D uncertain. Per the germline V gene, CDR1 is SGHTA and CDR2 is FQGTGA. CDR3 length equals 13 residues. V shed 1 base and J shed 7 bases, with 7 bases lying between them. The CDR3 coding sequence is TGTGCCAGCAGCTTAATGGACCGCGGGGAGCTGTTTTTT. It specifies CASSLMDRGELFF.